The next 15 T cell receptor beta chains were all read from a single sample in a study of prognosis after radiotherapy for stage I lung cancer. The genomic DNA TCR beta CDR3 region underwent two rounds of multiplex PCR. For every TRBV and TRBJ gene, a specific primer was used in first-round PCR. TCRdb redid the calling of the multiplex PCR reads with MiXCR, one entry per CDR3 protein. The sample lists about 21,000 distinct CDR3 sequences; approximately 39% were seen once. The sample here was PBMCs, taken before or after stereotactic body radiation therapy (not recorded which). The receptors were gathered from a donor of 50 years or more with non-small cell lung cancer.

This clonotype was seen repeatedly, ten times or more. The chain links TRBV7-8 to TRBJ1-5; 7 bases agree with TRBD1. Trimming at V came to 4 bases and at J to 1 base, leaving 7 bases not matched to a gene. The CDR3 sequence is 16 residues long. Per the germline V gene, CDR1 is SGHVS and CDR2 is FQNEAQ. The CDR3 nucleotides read TGTGCCAGCAGCTCTTTAGGACAGGACAGCAATCAGCCCCAGCATTTT. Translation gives CASSSLGQDSNQPQHF.

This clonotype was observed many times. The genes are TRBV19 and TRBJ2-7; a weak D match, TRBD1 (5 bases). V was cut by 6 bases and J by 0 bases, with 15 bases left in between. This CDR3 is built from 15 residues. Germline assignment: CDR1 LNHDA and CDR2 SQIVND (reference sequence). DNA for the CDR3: TGTGCCAGTAGGACTTCAGGGCAAATCTCCTACGAGCAGTACTTC. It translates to CASRTSGQISYEQYF.

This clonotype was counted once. CDR3 sequence: CASSSRGLAGVTDTQYF. The CDR3 nucleotides read TGTGCCAGCAGTTCCCGGGGACTAGCGGGAGTCACAGATACGCAGTATTTT. The chain recombines TRBV6-9 with TRBJ2-3; 14 bases match TRBD2. Germline CDR1 and CDR2: MNHGY and SVAAGI. CDR3 size: 17 residues. V was pared by 4 bases and J by 2 bases, with 5 bases of the junction left unmatched.

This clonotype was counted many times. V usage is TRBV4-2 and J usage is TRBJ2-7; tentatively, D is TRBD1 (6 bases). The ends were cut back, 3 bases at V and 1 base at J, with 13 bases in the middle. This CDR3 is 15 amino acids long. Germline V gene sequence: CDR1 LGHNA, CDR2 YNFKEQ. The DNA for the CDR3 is TGTGCCAGCAGCCAGACGACAGGACTGTCCTACGAGCAGTACTTC. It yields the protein CASSQTTGLSYEQYF.

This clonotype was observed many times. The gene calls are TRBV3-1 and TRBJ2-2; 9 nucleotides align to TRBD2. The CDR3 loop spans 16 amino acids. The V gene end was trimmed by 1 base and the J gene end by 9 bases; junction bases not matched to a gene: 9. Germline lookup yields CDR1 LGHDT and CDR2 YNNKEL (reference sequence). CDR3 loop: CASSQGGLAGDRELFF. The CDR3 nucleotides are TGTGCCAGCAGCCAAGGCGGATTAGCGGGAGACAGGGAGCTGTTTTTT.

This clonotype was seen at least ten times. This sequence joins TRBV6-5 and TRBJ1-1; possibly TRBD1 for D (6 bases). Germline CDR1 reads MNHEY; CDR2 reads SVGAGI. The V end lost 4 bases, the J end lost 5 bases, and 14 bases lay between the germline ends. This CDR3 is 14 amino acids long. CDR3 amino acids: CASSSHGQTTEAFF. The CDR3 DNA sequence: TGTGCCAGCAGTTCACACGGACAGACAACTGAAGCTTTCTTT.

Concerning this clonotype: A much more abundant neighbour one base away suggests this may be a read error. The CDR3 DNA follows: TGTGCCAGCAGCTTTAGTTGTGATACGCAGTATTTT. Protein: CASSFSCDTQYF. The rearrangement uses TRBV7-8 and TRBJ2-3; D not certain. Looked up from germline, CDR1 is SGHVS and CDR2 is FQNEAQ. The CDR3 is made up of 12 amino acids. V was pared by 3 bases and J by 6 bases, with 7 bases between. The full variable domain, rest sourced from reference TRBV7-8 and TRBJ2-3, is GAGVSQSPRYKVAKRGQDVALRCDPISGHVSLFWYQQALGQGPEFLTYFQNEAQLDKSGLPSDRFFAERPEGSVSTLKIQRTQQEDSAVYLCASSFSCDTQYFGPGTRLTVL.

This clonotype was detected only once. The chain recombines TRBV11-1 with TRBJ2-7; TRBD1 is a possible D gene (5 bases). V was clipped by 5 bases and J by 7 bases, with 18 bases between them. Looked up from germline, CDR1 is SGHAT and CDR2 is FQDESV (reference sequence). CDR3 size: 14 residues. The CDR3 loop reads CASSVGHGRDEQYF. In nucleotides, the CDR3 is TGTGCCAGCAGCGTCGGACATGGACGTGATGAGCAGTACTTC.

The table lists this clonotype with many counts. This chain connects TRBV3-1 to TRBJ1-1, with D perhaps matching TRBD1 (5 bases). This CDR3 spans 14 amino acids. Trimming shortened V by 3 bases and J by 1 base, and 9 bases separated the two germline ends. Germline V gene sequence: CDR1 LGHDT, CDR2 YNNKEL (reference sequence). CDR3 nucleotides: TGTGCCAGCAGCCAGAAGACAGAGAACACTGAAGCTTTCTTT. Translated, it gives CASSQKTENTEAFF.

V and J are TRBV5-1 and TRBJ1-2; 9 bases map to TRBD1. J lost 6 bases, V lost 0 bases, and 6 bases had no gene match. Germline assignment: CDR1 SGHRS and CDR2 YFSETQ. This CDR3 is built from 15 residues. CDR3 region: CASSLETGGADGYTF. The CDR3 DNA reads TGCGCCAGCAGCTTGGAAACAGGGGGCGCGGATGGCTACACCTTC.

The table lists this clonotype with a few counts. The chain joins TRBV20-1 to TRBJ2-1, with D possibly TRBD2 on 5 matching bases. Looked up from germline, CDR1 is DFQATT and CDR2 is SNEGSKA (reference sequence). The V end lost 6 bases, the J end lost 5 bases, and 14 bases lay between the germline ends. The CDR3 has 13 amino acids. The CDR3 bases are TGCAGTGCCGGGCCACACGGGGACAATGAGCAGTTCTTC. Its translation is CSAGPHGDNEQFF.

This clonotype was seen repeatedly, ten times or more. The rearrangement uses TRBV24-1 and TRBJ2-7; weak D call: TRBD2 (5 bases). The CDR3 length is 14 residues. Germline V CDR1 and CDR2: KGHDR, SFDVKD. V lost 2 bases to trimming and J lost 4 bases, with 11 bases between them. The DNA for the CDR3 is TGTGCCACCAGTGATTCCGCTCGAGGGTACGAGCAGTACTTC. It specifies CATSDSARGYEQYF.

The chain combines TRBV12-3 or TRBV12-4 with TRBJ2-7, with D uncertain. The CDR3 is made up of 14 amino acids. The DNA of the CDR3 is TGTTCCATCAGTTTGGGTCAGACCTTATACGAGCAGTACTTC. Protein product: CSISLGQTLYEQYF.

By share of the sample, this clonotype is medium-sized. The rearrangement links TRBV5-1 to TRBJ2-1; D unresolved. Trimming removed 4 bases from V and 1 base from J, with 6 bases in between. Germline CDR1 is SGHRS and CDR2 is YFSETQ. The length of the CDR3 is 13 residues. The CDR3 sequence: CASSGVSYNEQFF. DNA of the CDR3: TGCGCCAGCAGCGGCGTATCCTACAATGAGCAGTTCTTC.

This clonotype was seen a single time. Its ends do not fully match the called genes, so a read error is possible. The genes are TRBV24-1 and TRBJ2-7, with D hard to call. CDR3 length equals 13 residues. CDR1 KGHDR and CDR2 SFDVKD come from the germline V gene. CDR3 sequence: CATSARHGYDQYF. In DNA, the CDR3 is TGTGCCACCAGTGCCAGACATGGCTACGATCAGTACTTC.